This entry concerns a single T cell receptor beta chain. The data derive from a study of control samples from healthy donors and cancer patients. Repertoires were generated with immunoSEQ multiplex PCR, while TCRdb's copy carries only in-frame clones and drops some. The sample includes 130,000 or so clones, roughly 90% of them seen just once. CDR1 and CDR2 (germline): SGHDN, FVKESK. CDR3 length equals 15 residues. Trimming stripped 0 bases from V and 9 bases from J, with 12 bases between. The sequenced sample consisted of blood. The sequence was collected from a man in his forties or fifties in good health. The chain combines TRBV14 with TRBJ1-6, with TRBD1 as a possible D gene (5 bases). In DNA, the CDR3 is TGTGCCAGCAGCCAAGACGGACATAGGGTTTCACCCCTCCACTTT. This sequence encodes CASSQDGHRVSPLHF. The entire variable domain, with the rest obtained from reference TRBV14 and TRBJ1-6, is as follows: EAGVTQFPSHSVIEKGQTVTLRCDPISGHDNLYWYRRVMGKEIKFLLHFVKESKQDESGMPNNRFLAERTGGTYSTLKVQPAELEDSGVYFCASSQDGHRVSPLHFGNGTRLTVT.